Detailed here is one T cell receptor beta chain. This entry is derived from a study of Ad26.COV2.S vaccination and SARS-CoV-2 variants. Study background: Donor had been placed in the Ad26.COV2.S arm of the COV1001 trial. Intramuscular Ad26.COV2.S at 5x10^10 or 1x10^11 viral particles.

Treatment here: about 20 received Ad26.COV2.S at low or high dose, single or two shots; several received placebo; per-sample allocation not given. On day 63 after the first injection, vaccine and placebo recipients gave samples. The administered vaccine (an Ad26 vector) expressed Wuhan-strain SARS-CoV-2 spike. Profiled with immunoSEQ multiplex PCR; TCRdb holds only in-frame clones, not every one. The data hold 510,000 or so clones, with about 83% observed a single time. The V end lost 10 bases, the J end lost 5 bases, and 14 bases lay between the germline ends. In germline, CDR1 is MDHEN, CDR2 SYDVKM. This CDR3 is 13 amino acids long.

The clonotype was recovered from a person aged 18-65 years who received the Ad26.COV2.S COVID-19 vaccine or a placebo. J is TRBJ2-2 and V is TRBV28, with D unclear. The specimen was peripheral blood, collected in a trial of Ad26.COV2.S vaccine versus placebo. As DNA, the CDR3 is TGTGCCAACCGAAATGGGCGTACCGGGGAGCTGTTTTTT. This encodes CANRNGRTGELFF.